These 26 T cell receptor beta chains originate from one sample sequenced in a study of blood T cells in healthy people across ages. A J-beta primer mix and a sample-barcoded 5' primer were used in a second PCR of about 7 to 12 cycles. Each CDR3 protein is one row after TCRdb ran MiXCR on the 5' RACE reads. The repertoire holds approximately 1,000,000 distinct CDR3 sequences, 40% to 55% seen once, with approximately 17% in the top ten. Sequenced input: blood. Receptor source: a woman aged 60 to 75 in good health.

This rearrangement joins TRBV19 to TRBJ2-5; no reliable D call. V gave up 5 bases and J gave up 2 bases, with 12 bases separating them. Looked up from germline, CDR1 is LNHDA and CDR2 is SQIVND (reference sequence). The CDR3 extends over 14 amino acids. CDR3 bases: TGTGCCAGTAGTCGAACAGCGATTCAAGAGACCCAGTACTTC. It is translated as CASSRTAIQETQYF.

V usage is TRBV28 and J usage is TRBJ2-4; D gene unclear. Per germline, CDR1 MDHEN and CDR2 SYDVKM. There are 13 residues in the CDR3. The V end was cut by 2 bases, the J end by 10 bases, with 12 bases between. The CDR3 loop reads CASSLISRKIQYF. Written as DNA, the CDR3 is TGTGCCAGCAGTTTAATAAGCCGTAAAATTCAGTACTTC.

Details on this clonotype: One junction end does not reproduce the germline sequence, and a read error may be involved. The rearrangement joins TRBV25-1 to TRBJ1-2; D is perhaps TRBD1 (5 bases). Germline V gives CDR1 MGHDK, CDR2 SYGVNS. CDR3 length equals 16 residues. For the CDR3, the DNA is TGTACCAGCAGTGACTTTTCCGGGACGGAATTCTATGGCTACACCTTC. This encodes CTSSDFSGTEFYGYTF.

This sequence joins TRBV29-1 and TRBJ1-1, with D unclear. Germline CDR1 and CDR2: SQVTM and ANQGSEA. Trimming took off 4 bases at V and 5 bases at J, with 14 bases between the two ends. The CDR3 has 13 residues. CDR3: CSVGVSLWTEAFF. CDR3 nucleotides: TGCAGCGTTGGGGTCTCCTTGTGGACTGAAGCTTTCTTT.

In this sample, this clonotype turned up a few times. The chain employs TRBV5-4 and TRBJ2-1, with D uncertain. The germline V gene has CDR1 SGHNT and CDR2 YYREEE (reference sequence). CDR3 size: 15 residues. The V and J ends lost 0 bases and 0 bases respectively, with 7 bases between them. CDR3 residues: CASSLGADSYNEQFF. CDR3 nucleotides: TGTGCCAGCAGCTTGGGCGCGGACTCCTACAATGAGCAGTTCTTC. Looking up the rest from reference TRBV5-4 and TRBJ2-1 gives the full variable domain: ETGVTQSPTHLIKTRGQQVTLRCSSQSGHNTVSWYQQALGQGPQFIFQYYREEENGRGNFPPRFSGLQFPNYSSELNVNALELDDSALYLCASSLGADSYNEQFFGPGTRLTVL.

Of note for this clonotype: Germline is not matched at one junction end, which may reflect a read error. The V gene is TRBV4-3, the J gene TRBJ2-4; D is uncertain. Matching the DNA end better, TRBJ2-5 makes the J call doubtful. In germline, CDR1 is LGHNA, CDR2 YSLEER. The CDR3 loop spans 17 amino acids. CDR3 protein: CASSRTFGPPDQGTQYF. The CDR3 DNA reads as TGCGCCAGCAGCCGAACCTTCGGCCCCCCAGATCAAGGGACCCAGTACTTC.

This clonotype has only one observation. The CDR3 nucleotides are TGTGCCAGCAGTCGAGAACAAGGGGACTACAATGAGCAGTACTTC. Amino acid sequence: CASSREQGDYNEQYF. This sequence joins TRBV6-5 and TRBJ2-1; 7 bases are shared with TRBD2. The end of the DNA is better explained by TRBJ2-7, so the J call may be wrong. The V gene's germline CDR1 is MNHEY and CDR2 SVGAGI. The CDR3 consists of 15 residues.

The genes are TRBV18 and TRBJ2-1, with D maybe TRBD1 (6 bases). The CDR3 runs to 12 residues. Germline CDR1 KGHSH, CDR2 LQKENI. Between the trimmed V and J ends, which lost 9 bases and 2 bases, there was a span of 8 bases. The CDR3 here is CARGQPYNEQFF. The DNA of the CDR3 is TGTGCCAGGGGACAACCCTACAATGAGCAGTTCTTC.

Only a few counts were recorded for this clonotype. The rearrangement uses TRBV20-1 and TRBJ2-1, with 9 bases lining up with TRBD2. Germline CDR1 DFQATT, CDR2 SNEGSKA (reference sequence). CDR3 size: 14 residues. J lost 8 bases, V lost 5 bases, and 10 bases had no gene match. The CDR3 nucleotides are TGCAGTGCTGAGGTTAGCGGGAGCGGCTATGAGCAGTTCTTC. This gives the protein CSAEVSGSGYEQFF.

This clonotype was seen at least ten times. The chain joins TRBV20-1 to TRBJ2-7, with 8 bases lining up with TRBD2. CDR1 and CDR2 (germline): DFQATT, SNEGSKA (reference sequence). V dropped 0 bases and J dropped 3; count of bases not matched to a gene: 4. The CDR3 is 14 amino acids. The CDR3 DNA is TGCAGTGCTAGAGAAGACGGGAGGGTCTACGAGCAGTACTTC. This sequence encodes CSAREDGRVYEQYF.

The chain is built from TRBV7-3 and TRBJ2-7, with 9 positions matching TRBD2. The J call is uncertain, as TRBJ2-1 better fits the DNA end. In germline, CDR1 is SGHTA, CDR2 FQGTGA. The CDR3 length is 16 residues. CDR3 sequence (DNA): TGTGCCAGCAGCCTAAGGAGCGGGGGGACGCACAATGAGCAGTTCTTC. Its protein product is CASSLRSGGTHNEQFF.

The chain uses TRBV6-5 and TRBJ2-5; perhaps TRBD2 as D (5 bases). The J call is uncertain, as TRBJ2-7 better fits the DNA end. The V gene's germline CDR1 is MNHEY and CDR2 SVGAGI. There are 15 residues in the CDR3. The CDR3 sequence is CASSQTSGVADEQYF. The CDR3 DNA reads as TGTGCCAGCAGCCAAACATCCGGGGTCGCGGACGAGCAGTACTTC.

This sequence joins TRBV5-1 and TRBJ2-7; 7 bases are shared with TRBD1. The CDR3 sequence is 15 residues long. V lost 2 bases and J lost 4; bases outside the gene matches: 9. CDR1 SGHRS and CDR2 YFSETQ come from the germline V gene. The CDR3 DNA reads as TGCGCCAGCAGCTTTGGGGACAGAGGGTATTACGAGCAGTACTTC. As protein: CASSFGDRGYYEQYF. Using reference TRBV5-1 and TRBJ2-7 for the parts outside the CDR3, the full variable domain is KAGVTQTPRYLIKTRGQQVTLSCSPISGHRSVSWYQQTPGQGLQFLFEYFSETQRNKGNFPGRFSGRQFSNSRSEMNVSTLELGDSALYLCASSFGDRGYYEQYFGPGTRLTVT.

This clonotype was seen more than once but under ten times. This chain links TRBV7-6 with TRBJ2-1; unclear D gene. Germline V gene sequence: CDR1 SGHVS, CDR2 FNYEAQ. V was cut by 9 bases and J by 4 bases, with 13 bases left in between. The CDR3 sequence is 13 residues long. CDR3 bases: TGTGCCAGTGTATCCAACCGATACAATGAGCAGTTCTTC. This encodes CASVSNRYNEQFF.

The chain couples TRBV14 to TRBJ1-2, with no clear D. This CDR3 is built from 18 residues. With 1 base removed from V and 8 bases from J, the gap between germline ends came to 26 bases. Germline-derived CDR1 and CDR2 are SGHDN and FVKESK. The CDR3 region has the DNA TGTGCCAGCAGCCAAGCCTTCCGGGGAGGTCTCCACGATGGGGGCTACACCTTC. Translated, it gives CASSQAFRGGLHDGGYTF.

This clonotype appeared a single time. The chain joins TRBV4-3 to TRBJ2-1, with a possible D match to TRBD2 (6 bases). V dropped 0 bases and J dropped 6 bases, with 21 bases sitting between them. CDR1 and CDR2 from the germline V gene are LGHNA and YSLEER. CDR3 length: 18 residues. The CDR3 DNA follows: TGCGCCAGCAGCCAAGAACTCCCTAGCGATTATTCTTTCAATGAGCAGTTCTTC. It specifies CASSQELPSDYSFNEQFF.

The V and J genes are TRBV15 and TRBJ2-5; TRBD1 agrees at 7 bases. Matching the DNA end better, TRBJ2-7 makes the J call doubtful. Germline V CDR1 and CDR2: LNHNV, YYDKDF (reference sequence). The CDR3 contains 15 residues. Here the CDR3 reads CATSSFRQGWNEQYF. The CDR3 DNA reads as TGTGCCACCAGCAGCTTCAGACAGGGATGGAACGAGCAGTACTTC.

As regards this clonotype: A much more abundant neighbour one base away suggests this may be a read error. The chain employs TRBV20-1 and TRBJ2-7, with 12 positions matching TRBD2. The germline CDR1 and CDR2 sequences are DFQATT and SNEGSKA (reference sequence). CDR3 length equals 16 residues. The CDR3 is CSASGTSGYSSDEQYF. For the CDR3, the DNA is TGCAGTGCTAGCGGGACTAGCGGGTATAGCTCCGACGAGCAGTACTTC.

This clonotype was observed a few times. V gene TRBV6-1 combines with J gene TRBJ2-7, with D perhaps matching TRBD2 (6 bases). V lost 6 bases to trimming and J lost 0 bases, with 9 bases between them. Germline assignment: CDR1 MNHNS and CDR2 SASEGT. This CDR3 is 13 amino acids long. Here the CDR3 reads CASRDYSSYEQYF. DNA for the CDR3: TGTGCCAGCAGGGACTACAGCTCCTACGAGCAGTACTTC.

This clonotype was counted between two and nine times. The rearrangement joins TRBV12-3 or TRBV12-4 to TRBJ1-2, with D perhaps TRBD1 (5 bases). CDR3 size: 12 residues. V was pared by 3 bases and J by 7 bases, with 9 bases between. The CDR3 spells CASSFAGSGYTF. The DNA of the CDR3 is TGTGCCAGCAGTTTTGCAGGGAGTGGCTACACCTTC.

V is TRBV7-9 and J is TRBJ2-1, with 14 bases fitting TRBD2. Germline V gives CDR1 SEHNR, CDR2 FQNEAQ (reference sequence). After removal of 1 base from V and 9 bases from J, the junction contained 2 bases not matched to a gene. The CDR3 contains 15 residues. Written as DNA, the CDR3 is TGTGCCAGCAGCTTAGGGACTAGCGGGAGGCCTGAGCAGTTCTTC. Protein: CASSLGTSGRPEQFF.

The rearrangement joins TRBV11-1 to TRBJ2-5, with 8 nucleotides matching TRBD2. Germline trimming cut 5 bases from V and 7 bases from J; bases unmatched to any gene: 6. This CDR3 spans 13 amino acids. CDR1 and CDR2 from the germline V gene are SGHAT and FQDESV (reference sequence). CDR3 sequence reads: CASSILAGWTQYF. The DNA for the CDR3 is TGTGCCAGCAGCATCCTAGCGGGTTGGACCCAGTACTTC.

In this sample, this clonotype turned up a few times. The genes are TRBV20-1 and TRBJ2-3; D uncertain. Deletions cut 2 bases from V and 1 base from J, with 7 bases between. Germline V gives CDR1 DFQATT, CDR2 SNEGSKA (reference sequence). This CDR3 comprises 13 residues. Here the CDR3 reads CSARPGRTDTQYF. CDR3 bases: TGCAGTGCTAGACCGGGCCGCACAGATACGCAGTATTTT.

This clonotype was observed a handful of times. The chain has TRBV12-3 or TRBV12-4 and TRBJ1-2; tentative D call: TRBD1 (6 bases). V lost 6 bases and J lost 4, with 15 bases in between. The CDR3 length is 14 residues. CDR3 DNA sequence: TGTGCCAGCAGCGCAGGGGATATCGGCTATGGCTACACCTTC. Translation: CASSAGDIGYGYTF.

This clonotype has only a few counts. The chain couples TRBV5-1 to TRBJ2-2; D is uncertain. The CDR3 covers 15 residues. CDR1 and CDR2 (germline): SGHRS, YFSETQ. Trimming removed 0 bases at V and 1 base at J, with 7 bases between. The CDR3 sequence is CASSLAAGNTGELFF. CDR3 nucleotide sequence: TGCGCCAGCAGCTTGGCTGCAGGGAACACCGGGGAGCTGTTTTTT.

CDR3 nucleotide sequence: TGTGCCAGCAGTCCCTACTGGGACGGGGAGCTGTTTTTT. This gives the protein CASSPYWDGELFF. The chain couples TRBV6-1 to TRBJ2-2; D unresolved. Germline V gene lookup returns CDR1 MNHNS and CDR2 SASEGT. Trimming shortened V by 5 bases and J by 7 bases, and 11 bases separated the two germline ends. This CDR3 is built from 13 residues.